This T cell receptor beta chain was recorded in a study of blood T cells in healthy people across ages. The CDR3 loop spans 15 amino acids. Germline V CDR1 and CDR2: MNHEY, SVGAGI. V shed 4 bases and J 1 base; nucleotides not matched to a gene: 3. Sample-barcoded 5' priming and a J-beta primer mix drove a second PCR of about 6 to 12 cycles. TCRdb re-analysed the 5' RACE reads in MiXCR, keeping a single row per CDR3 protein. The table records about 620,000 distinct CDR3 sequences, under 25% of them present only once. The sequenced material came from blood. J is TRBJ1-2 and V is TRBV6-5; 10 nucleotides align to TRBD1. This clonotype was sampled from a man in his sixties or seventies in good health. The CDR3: CASSFGDRGNYGYTF. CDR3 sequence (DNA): TGTGCCAGCAGTTTCGGGGACAGGGGTAACTATGGCTACACCTTC.